This entry lists 27 T cell receptor beta chains sequenced from one sample in a study of patients with pleural tuberculosis. MiXCR was run by TCRdb on the reads, yielding one entry per CDR3 protein. The sample consists of some 48,000 distinct CDR3 sequences, 7.3% of them appearing once. The receptors shown here come from a human donor with pleural tuberculosis.

The chain couples TRBV12-3 or TRBV12-4 to TRBJ1-3; possibly TRBD1 for D (5 bases). CDR3 length: 14 amino acids. V shed 2 bases and J shed 4 bases, with 9 bases lying between them. Written as DNA, the CDR3 is TGTGCCAGCAGTTTACGGGGGTCCGGAAACACCATATATTTT. Protein: CASSLRGSGNTIYF.

This clonotype was recorded a few times. The chain employs TRBV24-1 and TRBJ2-1; D remains ambiguous. V gave up 5 bases and J gave up 6 bases, with 16 bases separating them. The CDR3 spans 15 residues. In germline, CDR1 is KGHDR, CDR2 SFDVKD. This chain's CDR3 is CATSAPELVGNEQFF. The CDR3 coding sequence is TGTGCCACCAGTGCCCCAGAGTTAGTTGGCAATGAGCAGTTCTTC.

This clonotype was seen repeatedly, ten times or more. This sequence joins TRBV6-1 and TRBJ2-2; tentatively, D is TRBD1 (6 bases). From germline, CDR1 is MNHNS and CDR2 SASEGT. CDR3 length: 14 residues. Trimming took off 7 bases at V and 4 bases at J, with 13 bases between the two ends. The CDR3 nucleotides read TGTGCCAGCATCTTACAGGGTTCCACCGGGGAGCTGTTTTTT. This gives the protein CASILQGSTGELFF.

This clonotype appeared many times. The V call is TRBV12-3 or TRBV12-4, the J call TRBJ1-2; D uncertain. Trimming cost V 3 bases and J 0 bases, with 14 bases left between them. CDR3 length equals 16 residues. The CDR3 loop reads CASSFAPFGANYGYTF. In DNA form, the CDR3 reads TGTGCCAGCAGTTTTGCCCCGTTTGGAGCTAACTATGGCTACACCTTC.

This clonotype has a handful of counts. The genes are TRBV19 and TRBJ2-7, with D uncertain. Germline loops: CDR1 LNHDA, CDR2 SQIVND (reference sequence). Deletions cut 4 bases from V and 6 bases from J, with 13 bases between. This CDR3 region has 13 residues. In nucleotides, the CDR3 is TGTGCCAGTAGTAAGAGTTTCTCGGGCGAGCAGTACGTC. This codes for CASSKSFSGEQYV.

This clonotype was seen ten or more times. This chain uses TRBV27 with TRBJ2-1, with no clear D. CDR1 and CDR2 (germline): MNHEY, SMNVEV (reference sequence). The CDR3 spans 13 residues. V lost 0 bases to trimming and J lost 6 bases, with 6 bases between them. The CDR3 region is CASSLSGTNEQFF. CDR3 bases: TGTGCCAGCAGTTTATCCGGAACCAATGAGCAGTTCTTC.

This clonotype was counted a few times. The chain couples TRBV3-1 to TRBJ2-5; D is uncertain. Trimming took 3 bases from V and 6 from J, leaving 8 bases between them. CDR3 length: 12 residues. Germline V CDR1 and CDR2: LGHDT, YNNKEL (reference sequence). Here the CDR3 DNA reads TGTGCCAGCAGCCAGGCCGCGCAGACCCAGTACTTC. Residues: CASSQAAQTQYF.

On this clonotype: A much more abundant neighbour one base away suggests this may be a read error. The gene calls are TRBV19 and TRBJ1-5; D gene unclear. The germline V gene encodes CDR1 LNHDA and CDR2 SQIVND (reference sequence). The CDR3 runs 14 residues. V shed 5 bases and J shed 0 bases, with 8 bases lying between them. The CDR3 bases are TGTGCCAGTAGTGCATGGGGTAGCAATCAGCCCCAGCATTTT. Amino acids: CASSAWGSNQPQHF.

The rearrangement uses TRBV11-2 and TRBJ2-7, with unresolved D. The CDR3 has 12 residues. CDR1 SGHAT and CDR2 FQNNGV come from the germline V gene. V lost 2 bases to trimming and J lost 0 bases, with 2 bases between them. CDR3 in amino acids: CASSLNSYEQYV. CDR3 in DNA: TGTGCCAGCAGCTTAAACTCCTACGAGCAGTACGTC.

This clonotype has ten or more counts. The genes are TRBV11-2 and TRBJ1-4, with 8 bases lining up with TRBD1. CDR1 is SGHAT and CDR2 is FQNNGV in the germline V gene. J lost 6 bases, V lost 1 base, and 4 bases had no gene match. This CDR3 has 15 residues. CDR3 loop: CASSLVGTGDEKLFF. The CDR3 region has the DNA TGTGCCAGCAGCTTAGTTGGGACAGGTGATGAAAAACTGTTTTTT.

This clonotype has a handful of counts. The chain combines TRBV20-1 with TRBJ2-1; the D gene could be TRBD1 or TRBD2 (6 bases each). CDR1 and CDR2 (germline): DFQATT, SNEGSKA (reference sequence). V gave up 1 base and J gave up 6 bases, with 19 bases separating them. CDR3 length: 16 residues. The CDR3 spells CSARAKGGSRFNEQFF. The CDR3 DNA follows: TGCAGTGCTAGAGCAAAAGGGGGGTCCCGGTTCAATGAGCAGTTCTTC.

The chain recombines TRBV5-1 with TRBJ2-7; D may be TRBD1 or TRBD2 (5 bases each). The CDR3 sequence is 13 residues long. Germline V CDR1 and CDR2: SGHRS, YFSETQ. V shed 1 base and J shed 6 bases, with 11 bases lying between them. As DNA, the CDR3 is TGCGCCAGCAGCTTGCAGGGAGATCTCGAGCAGTACTTC. Protein: CASSLQGDLEQYF.

This rearrangement joins TRBV5-1 to TRBJ1-1; D unresolved. V was shortened by 1 base and J by 5 bases, with 12 bases between the two germline ends. CDR3 length equals 14 residues. Looked up from germline, CDR1 is SGHRS and CDR2 is YFSETQ. The CDR3 protein is CASSLTLAGTEAFF. Written as DNA, the CDR3 is TGCGCCAGCAGCTTGACTCTCGCGGGGACTGAAGCTTTCTTT.

Comment on this clonotype: A much larger clone differs from this one at a single base, so this may be a read error. CDR3 DNA: TGCAGTGCAAGACCGGACATCCATCATGGCTACACCTTC. The encoded protein is CSARPDIHHGYTF. The chain combines TRBV20-1 with TRBJ1-2, with a weak D call TRBD1 (5 bases). With 6 bases removed from V and 6 bases from J, the gap between germline ends came to 17 bases. Germline loops: CDR1 DFQATT, CDR2 SNEGSKA (reference sequence). The CDR3 sequence is 13 residues long.

This clonotype was counted many times. This chain uses TRBV12-3 or TRBV12-4 with TRBJ2-1; TRBD2 aligns across 9 bases. The length of the CDR3 is 15 residues. V shed 5 bases and J 6 bases; nucleotides not matched to a gene: 8. The CDR3 sequence: CASSPGLADLNEQFF. As DNA, the CDR3 is TGTGCCAGCAGTCCGGGACTAGCAGACCTCAATGAGCAGTTCTTC.

Ten or more counts support this clonotype. The rearrangement uses TRBV12-3 or TRBV12-4 and TRBJ2-1; 8 bases align to TRBD1. V trimming: 7 bases; J trimming: 1 base; junction bases outside the gene matches: 9. CDR3 length: 16 residues. CDR3 region: CASKKRGQGSYNEQFF. For the CDR3, the DNA is TGTGCCAGCAAAAAACGCGGACAGGGTTCCTACAATGAGCAGTTCTTC.

This clonotype has a count of ten or more. The V call is TRBV20-1, the J call TRBJ2-7; a possible D gene is TRBD1 (8 bases). Trimming shortened V by 5 bases and J by 3 bases, and 14 bases separated the two germline ends. Germline V gene data show CDR1 as DFQATT and CDR2 as SNEGSKA (reference sequence). The CDR3 contains 13 residues. The DNA for the CDR3 is TGCAGTGCTCCTAACAGGGGGGGCTACGAGCAGTACGTC. It codes for CSAPNRGGYEQYV.

This clonotype was counted ten times or more. The chain uses TRBV5-1 and TRBJ1-2; TRBD1 matches 7 bases. Looked up from germline, CDR1 is SGHRS and CDR2 is YFSETQ. The CDR3 is 11 amino acids. J lost 13 bases, V lost 8 bases, and 11 bases had no gene match. The CDR3 nucleotides are TGCGCCAGGGGACCACAGGGGAGAAGCACCTTC. Amino acid sequence: CARGPQGRSTF.

This clonotype was detected a few times. The chain employs TRBV5-1 and TRBJ2-1; no clear D gene. The CDR3 length is 15 residues. Germline V gene lookup returns CDR1 SGHRS and CDR2 YFSETQ. With 0 bases removed from V and 1 base from J, the gap between germline ends came to 8 bases. Here the CDR3 DNA reads TGCGCCAGCAGCTTGGGGTCAAGTTCCTACAATGAGCAGTTCTTC. This encodes CASSLGSSSYNEQFF.

This clonotype was seen many times. In DNA, the CDR3 is TGTGCCAGCCAGGACAGGGGAAACTATGGCTACACCTTC. This translates into CASQDRGNYGYTF. The chain joins TRBV12-3 or TRBV12-4 to TRBJ1-2, with 9 bases fitting TRBD1. This CDR3 region has 13 residues. Losses at the gene ends were 8 bases for V and 2 bases for J; bases not matched to a gene: 3.

This clonotype was detected many times. The chain uses TRBV20-1 and TRBJ2-5; perhaps TRBD2 as D (5 bases). CDR1 DFQATT and CDR2 SNEGSKA come from the germline V gene (reference sequence). Trimming pared 0 bases from V and 1 base from J, leaving 9 bases between. The CDR3 length is 14 residues. CDR3 region: CSARDPTIQETQYF. In nucleotides, the CDR3 is TGCAGTGCTAGAGACCCGACTATCCAAGAGACCCAGTACTTC.

This clonotype was picked up many times. The gene calls are TRBV11-2 and TRBJ1-5, with no clear D. Germline V gene data show CDR1 as SGHAT and CDR2 as FQNNGV. Trimming stripped 0 bases from V and 9 bases from J, with 9 bases between. The length of the CDR3 is 13 residues. CDR3: CASSLERERPQHF. CDR3 coding DNA: TGTGCCAGCAGCTTAGAGCGGGAACGGCCCCAGCATTTT.

The sample holds many counts of this clonotype. V usage is TRBV20-1 and J usage is TRBJ2-7, with 8 bases lining up with TRBD1. J was trimmed by 3 bases and V by 4 bases; bases with no gene match: 8. Germline V gives CDR1 DFQATT, CDR2 SNEGSKA (reference sequence). CDR3 length: 14 residues. This chain's CDR3 is CSATGQGWGYEQYF. CDR3 nucleotide sequence: TGCAGTGCTACAGGACAGGGATGGGGCTACGAGCAGTACTTC.

This clonotype was detected ten times or more. The V call is TRBV2, the J call TRBJ2-1; TRBD2 agrees at 9 bases. The V gene's germline CDR1 is SNHLY and CDR2 FYNNEI. This CDR3 comprises 17 residues. Trimming cost V 3 bases and J 0 bases; bases outside gene matches: 6. As DNA, the CDR3 is TGTGCCAGCAGTGATAACAGCGGGAGGAGCTCCTACAATGAGCAGTTCTTC. Translation gives CASSDNSGRSSYNEQFF.

This clonotype was seen repeatedly, ten times or more. The V and J genes are TRBV12-3 or TRBV12-4 and TRBJ1-3; D possibly corresponds to TRBD1 (5 bases). There are 15 residues in the CDR3. Trimming took 6 bases from V and 4 from J, leaving 16 bases between them. In nucleotides, the CDR3 is TGTGCCAGCAGAACCGGGACCACCATAGGAAACACCATATATTTT. Its translation is CASRTGTTIGNTIYF.

This clonotype was recorded many times. The chain has TRBV5-1 and TRBJ1-3; D is unresolved. Germline CDR1 reads SGHRS; CDR2 reads YFSETQ. Trimming took off 7 bases at V and 2 bases at J, with 16 bases between the two ends. The CDR3 length is 15 residues. The chain's CDR3 is CASREMYPPGNTIYF. The DNA for the CDR3 is TGCGCCAGCCGGGAGATGTACCCACCTGGAAACACCATATATTTT.

This clonotype came up many times. V and J are TRBV28 and TRBJ2-7, with D unclear. Germline values: CDR1 MDHEN, CDR2 SYDVKM. The CDR3 loop spans 13 amino acids. Trimming shortened V by 1 base and J by 0 bases, and 4 bases separated the two germline ends. The CDR3 bases are TGTGCCAGCAGTTTATCAGCCTCCTACGAGCAGTACTTC. The encoded protein is CASSLSASYEQYF.